Following are 10 T cell receptor beta chains from one sample sequenced in a study of T cell repertoires in cytomegalovirus infection. TCRdb reanalysed the reads using MiXCR and keeps one entry per CDR3 protein. In the table there are some 700,000 distinct CDR3 sequences, approximately 33% of which are singletons. Their antigens remain unidentified. The sample consisted of cultured PBMCs, taken from culture after CMV antigen stimulation. These receptor sequences come from a human donor in good health (CMV status not recorded). Some clones in this sample may be carry-over from other donors' samples.

This chain uses TRBV27 with TRBJ2-1; a weak D match, TRBD1 (5 bases). The germline V gene encodes CDR1 MNHEY and CDR2 SMNVEV (reference sequence). This CDR3 is 15 amino acids long. Trimming stripped 4 bases from V and 7 bases from J, with 17 bases between. Here the CDR3 DNA reads TGTGCCAGCAGTTCGCACGACAGCGTTGGAAATGAGCAGTTCTTC. As protein: CASSSHDSVGNEQFF.

The V call is TRBV7-2, the J call TRBJ2-5, with D tentatively TRBD1 (6 bases). Looked up from germline, CDR1 is SGHTA and CDR2 is FQGNSA. The CDR3 is 13 residues long. Trimming removed 4 bases from V and 6 bases from J, with 12 bases in between. In nucleotides, the CDR3 is TGTGCCAGCAGCTACCCCTGGGGGCAGACCCAGTACTTC. Its translation is CASSYPWGQTQYF.

This clonotype was recorded a few times. J is TRBJ2-1 and V is TRBV4-1; D might be TRBD1 or TRBD2, each matching 5 bases. Germline V gene sequence: CDR1 MGHRA, CDR2 YSYEKL. The CDR3 covers 15 residues. The V end was cut by 4 bases, the J end by 4 bases, with 14 bases between. The CDR3 loop is CASSPGPFRYNEQFF. In DNA form, the CDR3 reads TGCGCCAGCAGCCCGGGGCCCTTTCGATACAATGAGCAGTTCTTC.

The chain has TRBV6-1 and TRBJ1-5; D uncertain. Trimming left V 1 base short and J 2 bases short, with 12 bases between. The CDR3 loop spans 16 amino acids. The V gene's germline CDR1 is MNHNS and CDR2 SASEGT. CDR3 in DNA: TGTGCCAGCAGTGAAGAAATCATACTGGGCAATCAGCCCCAGCATTTT. Protein: CASSEEIILGNQPQHF.

The chain links TRBV2 to TRBJ1-4; no reliable D call. Germline assignment: CDR1 SNHLY and CDR2 FYNNEI. The CDR3 spans 10 residues. The V and J ends lost 8 bases and 10 bases respectively, with 8 bases between them. CDR3 in DNA: TGTGCCAGCCTAGACGGAAAACTGTTTTTT. It specifies CASLDGKLFF. The variable domain in full, completed from reference TRBV2 and TRBJ1-4, reads EPEVTQTPSHQVTQMGQEVILRCVPISNHLYFYWYRQILGQKVEFLVSFYNNEISEKSEIFDDQFSVERPDGSNFTLKIRSTKLEDSAMYFCASLDGKLFFGSGTQLSVL.

This clonotype was detected many times. The chain links TRBV7-2 to TRBJ2-7, with D perhaps TRBD1 or TRBD2 (5 bases each). This CDR3 is 14 amino acids long. V was trimmed by 3 bases and J by 6 bases, leaving 15 bases between them. Germline values: CDR1 SGHTA, CDR2 FQGNSA. The CDR3: CASSFQIGDLEQYF. The CDR3 region has the DNA TGTGCCAGCAGCTTCCAAATTGGGGACCTCGAGCAGTACTTC.

The J gene is TRBJ2-7, the V gene TRBV7-8, with a tentative D call TRBD1 (5 bases). With 1 base removed from V and 3 bases from J, the gap between germline ends came to 16 bases. The V gene's germline CDR1 is SGHVS and CDR2 FQNEAQ. The CDR3 spans 16 residues. The CDR3 DNA reads as TGTGCCAGCAGCTTAGGGTTCGGACACCCGAGCTACGAGCAGTACTTC. Translating gives CASSLGFGHPSYEQYF.

The chain couples TRBV18 to TRBJ1-5; D perhaps matches TRBD1 (6 bases). Deletions cut 2 bases from V and 3 bases from J, with 11 bases between. Germline-derived CDR1 and CDR2 are KGHSH and LQKENI. This CDR3 is built from 15 residues. CDR3 region: CASSPSNRANQPQHF. The CDR3 DNA reads TGTGCCAGCTCACCAAGCAACAGGGCCAATCAGCCCCAGCATTTT.

The chain links TRBV15 to TRBJ2-6; D not resolved. The CDR3 is made up of 13 amino acids. From germline, CDR1 is LNHNV and CDR2 YYDKDF (reference sequence). Trimming stripped 8 bases from V and 1 base from J, with 6 bases between. CDR3 bases: TGTGCCACCCAGCCGTCTGGGGCCAACGTCCTGACTTTC. Translation: CATQPSGANVLTF.

The CDR3, as DNA: TGTGCCAGTAGTATAGATCGTTGGAGTTTGGCTTTCTTT. Protein: CASSIDRWSLAFF. The chain recombines TRBV19 with TRBJ1-1; D ambiguous. Trimming stripped 0 bases from V and 11 bases from J, with 13 bases between. CDR3 length: 13 residues. Looked up from germline, CDR1 is LNHDA and CDR2 is SQIVND (reference sequence).